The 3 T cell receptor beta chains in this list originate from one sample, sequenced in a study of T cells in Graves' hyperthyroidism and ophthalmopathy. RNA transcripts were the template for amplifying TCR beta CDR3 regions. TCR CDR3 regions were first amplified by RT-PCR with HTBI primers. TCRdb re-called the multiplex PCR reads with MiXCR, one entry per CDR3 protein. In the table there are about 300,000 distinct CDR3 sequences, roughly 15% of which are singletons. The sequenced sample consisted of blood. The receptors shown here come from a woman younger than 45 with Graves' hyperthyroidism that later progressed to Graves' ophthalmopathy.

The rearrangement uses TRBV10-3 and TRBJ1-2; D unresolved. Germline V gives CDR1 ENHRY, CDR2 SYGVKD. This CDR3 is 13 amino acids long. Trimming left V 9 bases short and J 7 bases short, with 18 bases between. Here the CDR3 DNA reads TGTGCCATTCGGGAGGCGGGAGGGAGTGGCTACACCTTC. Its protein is CAIREAGGSGYTF.

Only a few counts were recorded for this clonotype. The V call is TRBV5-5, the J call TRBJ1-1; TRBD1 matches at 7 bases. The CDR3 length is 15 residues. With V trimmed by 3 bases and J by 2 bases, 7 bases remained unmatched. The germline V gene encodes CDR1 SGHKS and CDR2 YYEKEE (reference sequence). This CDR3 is CASSYLTGSNTEAFF. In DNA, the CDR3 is TGTGCCAGCAGCTACCTGACAGGGTCTAACACTGAAGCTTTCTTT. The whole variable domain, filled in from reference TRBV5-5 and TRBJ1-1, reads DAGVTQSPTHLIKTRGQQVTLRCSPISGHKSVSWYQQVLGQGPQFIFQYYEKEERGRGNFPDRFSARQFPNYSSELNVNALLLGDSALYLCASSYLTGSNTEAFFGQGTRLTVV.

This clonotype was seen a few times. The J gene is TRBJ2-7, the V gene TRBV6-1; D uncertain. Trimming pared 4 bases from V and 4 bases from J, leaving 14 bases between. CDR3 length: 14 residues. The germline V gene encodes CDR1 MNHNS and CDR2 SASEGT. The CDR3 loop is CASSAPAQSYEQYF. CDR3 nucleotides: TGTGCCAGCAGTGCCCCGGCGCAGAGTTACGAGCAGTACTTC.